This is a list of T cell receptor beta chains from one sample in a study of blood T cell repertoires in COVID-19. Profiled with immunoSEQ multiplex PCR; TCRdb holds only in-frame clones, not every one. Of fewer than 500,000 clones listed, roughly four fifths were seen once; the top ten hold more than 1%. Sequencing was carried out using peripheral blood. The source of these receptors is a human donor with acute or convalescent COVID-19. The donor label of this sample is uncertain. Both conserved end residues are trimmed from each CDR3.

V: TRBV11-2
CDR3: ASSLVTGTSTGELF

V: TRBV29-1
CDR3: SFRTSGAREQF

V: TRBV29-1
CDR3: SVQQHGTMGYNEQF

V: TRBV7-9
CDR3: ASSFFPNYGYT

V: TRBV7-8
CDR3: ASSDGLTSNQPQH

V: TRBV7-6
CDR3: ASSLLGDSLNEKLF

V: TRBV6-6
CDR3: ASSYSASVYNEQF

V: TRBV19
CDR3: ASSQGTASGANVLT

V: TRBV19
CDR3: AIRDSDSTGELF

V: TRBV2
CDR3: ASSGHPGQGNSGNTIY

V: TRBV5-1
CDR3: ASSLERREQY

V: TRBV5-1
CDR3: ASSWGTGRIEKLF

V: TRBV5-1
CDR3: ASSPADRSTDTQY

V: TRBV6-6
CDR3: ASMEGMTADTQY

V: TRBV6-4
CDR3: ASSPGTINEQF

V: TRBV28
CDR3: ASRSSGGAGETQY

V: TRBV29-1
CDR3: SVAARQGLTGGGTEAF

V: TRBV28
CDR3: ASSLNSGIPNQPQH

V: TRBV2
CDR3: ASSPYQGAGEKLF

V: TRBV2
CDR3: ASRRQGPNNSPLH

V: TRBV10-3
CDR3: AISGLDRYTDTQY

V: TRBV15
CDR3: ATSGPGQQNEKLF

V: TRBV9
CDR3: ASSARTSGNEQF

V: TRBV5-6
CDR3: ASRPRQGARYEQF

V: TRBV30
CDR3: AWSVSGTRGTEAF

V: TRBV6-6
CDR3: ASSRGWGDQGGQGYT

V: TRBV16
CDR3: ASSQHWPTGGNTIY

V: TRBV28
CDR3: ASSLLQGNTGELF

V: TRBV18
CDR3: ASSPSQPGFGTEAF

V: TRBV2
CDR3: ASSYTRTEEAF

V: TRBV28
CDR3: ASSLPGGGSYEQY

V: TRBV7-9
CDR3: ASSLGLGDTDTQY

V: TRBV28
CDR3: ASSFGSDPRFSNEKLF

V: TRBV5-1
CDR3: ASSSLGQYNYGYT

V: TRBV19
CDR3: ASSVRANTEAF

V: TRBV7-2
CDR3: ASSPGQGTGYGYT

V: TRBV5-4
CDR3: ASSLDSNTIY

V: TRBV30
CDR3: AWSERLGTNEKLF

V: TRBV4-1
CDR3: ASSPRVEGVGDNEQF

V: TRBV7-8
CDR3: ASSLVGGNQPQH

V: TRBV10-3
CDR3: AISEGLAGGSYEQY

V: TRBV7-8
CDR3: ASSLVLGQGIGGQENSPLH

V: TRBV5-1
CDR3: ASSTGRDNSPLH

V: TRBV3-1/TRBV3-2
CDR3: ASSQDAGLRTEAF

V: TRBV6-5
CDR3: ASKRDTSTGELF

V: TRBV14
CDR3: ASSQYMSYGYT

V: TRBV29-1
CDR3: SKFDSGGGNEQF

V: TRBV12-3/TRBV12-4
CDR3: ASSSLGNTEAF

V: TRBV7-7
CDR3: ASSLALEYEQY

V: TRBV5-1
CDR3: ASSFNQGLGTQY

V: TRBV30
CDR3: AGGAQSLSNQPQH

V: TRBV12-3/TRBV12-4
CDR3: ASSLLRKYGYT

V: TRBV6-5
CDR3: ASSYRDRGYSPLH

V: TRBV29-1
CDR3: SVRTGGLTEAF

V: TRBV5-1
CDR3: ASSRSRQEFYNEQF